Listed below are T cell receptor beta chains from one sample, sequenced in a study of blood T cell repertoires in COVID-19. Repertoires were generated with immunoSEQ multiplex PCR, while TCRdb's copy carries only in-frame clones and drops some. The top ten hold approximately 18% of the sample, which has 80,000 to 95,000 clones, more than 70% seen once. Sequencing used peripheral blood. The receptor source for this set is a human donor in a cohort sampled during active COVID-19. CDR3s include the opening cysteine and the closing phenylalanine or tryptophan. A D gene is named only where the DNA matches it firmly. The size of a clone is reported for some rows only, either as once, few or many, or as a class for expanded clones.

>TRBJ1-3|TRBV5-1|TRBD1|.
CASSWETGAGNTIYF
TGCGCCAGCAGCTGGGAAACAGGGGCTGGAAACACCATATATTTT
>TRBJ1-5|TRBV5-8|.|.
CASSLEQTGGPQHF
TGTGCCAGCAGCTTGGAACAGACAGGAGGGCCCCAGCATTTT
>TRBJ1-5|TRBV15|TRBD1|.
CATSNLGHRGGNQPQHF
TGTGCCACCAGCAACCTGGGGCACAGGGGTGGCAATCAGCCCCAGCATTTT
>TRBJ1-5|TRBV5-4|.|.
CASSLGGSNQPQHF
TGTGCCAGCAGCTTGGGCGGGAGCAATCAGCCCCAGCATTTT
>TRBJ1-3|TRBV5-6|.|once
CASSFYSSGNTIYF
TGTGCCAGCAGCTTTTATAGCTCTGGAAACACCATATATTTT
>TRBJ2-1|TRBV6-2/TRBV6-3|.|.
CASSLRQSSYNEQFF
TGTGCCAGCAGCCTCCGACAGAGCTCCTACAATGAGCAGTTCTTC
>TRBJ2-1|TRBV30|TRBD2|.
CAWSVGASGLPLNEQFF
TGTGCCTGGAGTGTAGGGGCTAGCGGCCTCCCCCTCAATGAGCAGTTCTTC
>TRBJ2-3|TRBV7-2|TRBD2|.
CASSRGVNVDTQYF
TGTGCCAGCAGCCGGGGGGTGAATGTGGATACGCAGTATTTT
>TRBJ1-2|TRBV11-1|.|once
CASSWTVQYGYTF
TGTGCCAGCAGCTGGACAGTACAGTATGGCTACACCTTC
>TRBJ2-7|TRBV18|.|.
CASSPEEQYF
TGTGCCAGCTCACCGGAGGAGCAGTACTTC
>TRBJ1-1|TRBV5-1|.|.
CASSLDGTKTTEAFF
TGCGCCAGCAGCTTGGATGGGACAAAAACGACTGAAGCTTTCTTT
>TRBJ2-3|TRBV24-1|.|.
CATSRDTLGTDTQYF
TGTGCCACCAGTAGAGATACTCTGGGCACAGATACGCAGTATTTT
>TRBJ1-2|TRBV7-9|TRBD1|.
CASSLGQGNGYTF
TGTGCCAGCAGCTTAGGACAGGGTAATGGCTACACCTTC
>TRBJ1-1|TRBV4-1|.|.
CASSQDAGVAFF
TGCGCCAGCAGCCAAGATGCAGGGGTGGCTTTCTTT
>TRBJ1-1|TRBV6-6|TRBD1|.
CASSWTGDEAFF
TGTGCCAGCAGCTGGACAGGCGATGAAGCTTTCTTT
>TRBJ2-5|TRBV7-2|.|.
CASSSTGIKGAQYF
TGTGCCAGCAGTTCTACAGGGATCAAGGGGGCCCAGTACTTC
>TRBJ1-1|TRBV5-4|.|few
CASSPQGGQLNTEAFF
TGTGCCAGCAGCCCCCAAGGCGGACAGCTGAACACTGAAGCTTTCTTT
>TRBJ1-4|TRBV5-1|TRBD1|.
CASSPGTGIVEKLFF
TGCGCCAGCAGCCCTGGGACAGGGATTGTTGAAAAACTGTTTTTT
>TRBJ2-7|TRBV11-2|.|.
CASSTTFGQSEQYF
TGTGCCAGCAGCACCACCTTCGGACAGAGCGAGCAGTACTTC
>TRBJ2-7|TRBV2|TRBD1|.
CASDRGYEQYF
TGTGCCAGCGACAGGGGTTACGAGCAGTACTTC
>TRBJ1-2|TRBV5-5|.|.
CASSLGEVFRNYGYTF
TGTGCCAGCAGCTTGGGAGAGGTGTTCCGTAACTATGGCTACACCTTC
>TRBJ2-7|TRBV27|.|.
CASSLTLGAEQYF
TGTGCCAGCAGCCTGACTTTGGGGGCCGAGCAGTACTTC
>TRBJ1-6|TRBV5-1|TRBD1|.
CASSWGQGGNSPLHF
TGCGCCAGCAGCTGGGGACAGGGAGGTAATTCACCCCTCCACTTT
>TRBJ1-2|TRBV9|.|once
CASSVEWRGEKYGYTF
TGTGCCAGCAGCGTAGAATGGCGCGGTGAGAAGTATGGCTACACCTTC
>TRBJ2-1|TRBV7-3|TRBD2|few
CASSQRLAGYNEQFF
TGTGCCAGCAGCCAACGACTAGCGGGTTATAATGAGCAGTTCTTC
>TRBJ2-1|TRBV5-4|TRBD1|.
CASNRDRGYNEQFF
TGTGCCAGCAACAGGGACAGGGGATACAATGAGCAGTTCTTC
>TRBJ2-7|TRBV27|.|.
CASSLSAAFLEGYEQYF
TGTGCCAGCAGTTTATCTGCAGCTTTCCTGGAGGGCTACGAGCAGTACTTC
>TRBJ1-4|TRBV6-2/TRBV6-3|TRBD1|.
CASSNSGTGGEKLFF
TGTGCCAGCAGCAACTCCGGGACAGGGGGGGAAAAACTGTTTTTT